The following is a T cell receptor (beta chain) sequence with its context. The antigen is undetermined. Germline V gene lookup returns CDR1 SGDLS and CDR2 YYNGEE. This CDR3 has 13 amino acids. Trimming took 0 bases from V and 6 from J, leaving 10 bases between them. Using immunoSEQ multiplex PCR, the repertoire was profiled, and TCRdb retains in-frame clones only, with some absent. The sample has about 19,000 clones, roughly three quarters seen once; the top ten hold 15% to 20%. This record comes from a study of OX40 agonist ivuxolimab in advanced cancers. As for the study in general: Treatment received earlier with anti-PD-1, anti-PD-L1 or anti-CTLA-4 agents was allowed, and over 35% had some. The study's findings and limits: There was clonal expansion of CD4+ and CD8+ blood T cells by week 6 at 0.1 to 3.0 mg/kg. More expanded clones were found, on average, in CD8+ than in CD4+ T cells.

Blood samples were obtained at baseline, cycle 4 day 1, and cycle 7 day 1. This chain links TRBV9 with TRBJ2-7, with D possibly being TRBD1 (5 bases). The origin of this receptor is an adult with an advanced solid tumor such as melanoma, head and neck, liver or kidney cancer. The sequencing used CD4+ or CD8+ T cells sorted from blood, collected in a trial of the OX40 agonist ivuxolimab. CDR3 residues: CASSVAGYSEQYF. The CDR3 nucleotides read TGTGCCAGCAGCGTAGCAGGGTACTCCGAGCAGTACTTC.